Here is one T cell receptor beta chain with its context. This specimen belongs to a study of blood T cell repertoires in COVID-19. Germline V CDR1 and CDR2: KGHSH, LQKENI. The CDR3 extends over 13 amino acids. Trimming left V 4 bases short and J 4 bases short, with 8 bases between. As originally analysed: Amplification with reference gene primers provided the estimates of nucleated cell counts. Sequencing used immunoSEQ multiplex PCR; TCRdb keeps in-frame clones, though not all of them. V and J calls and clone size follow that table, whereas D and trimming were derived from the DNA. The sample holds 200,000 to 250,000 clones; approximately 77% are singletons and the top ten take about 3.6%.

This TCR derives from a woman older than 75 with acute or convalescent COVID-19. The sequenced sample consisted of peripheral blood. The chain combines TRBV18 with TRBJ1-3; D is uncertain. This CDR3 reads CASSRGPGNTIYF. CDR3 nucleotides: TGTGCCAGCTCACGAGGTCCGGGAAACACCATATATTTT.